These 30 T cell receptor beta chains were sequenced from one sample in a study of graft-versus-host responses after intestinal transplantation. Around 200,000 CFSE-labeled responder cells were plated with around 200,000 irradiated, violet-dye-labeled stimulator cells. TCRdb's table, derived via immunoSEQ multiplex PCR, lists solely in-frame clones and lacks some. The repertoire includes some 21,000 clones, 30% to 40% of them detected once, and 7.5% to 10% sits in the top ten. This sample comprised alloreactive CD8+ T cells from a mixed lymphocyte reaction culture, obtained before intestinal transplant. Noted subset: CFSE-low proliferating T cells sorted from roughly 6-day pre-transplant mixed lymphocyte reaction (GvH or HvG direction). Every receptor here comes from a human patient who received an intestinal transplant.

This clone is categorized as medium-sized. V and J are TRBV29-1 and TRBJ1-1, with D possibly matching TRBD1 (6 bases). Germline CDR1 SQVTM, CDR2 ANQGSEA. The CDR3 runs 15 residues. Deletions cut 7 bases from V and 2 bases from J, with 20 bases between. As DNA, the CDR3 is TGCAGCGCGGAGGGCAGGGGTGGCCGCAACACTGAAGCTTTCTTT. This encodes CSAEGRGGRNTEAFF.

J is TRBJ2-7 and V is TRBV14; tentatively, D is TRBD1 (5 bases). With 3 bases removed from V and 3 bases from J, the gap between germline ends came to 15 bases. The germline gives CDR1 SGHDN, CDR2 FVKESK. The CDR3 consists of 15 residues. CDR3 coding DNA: TGTGCCAGCAGCCATTCAACTTGGGGCGTCTACGAGCAGTACTTC. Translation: CASSHSTWGVYEQYF.

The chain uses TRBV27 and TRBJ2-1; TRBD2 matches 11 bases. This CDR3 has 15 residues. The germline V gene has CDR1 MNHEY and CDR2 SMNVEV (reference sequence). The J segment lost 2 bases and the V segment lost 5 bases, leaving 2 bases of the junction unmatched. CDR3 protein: CASSILAGAYNEQFF. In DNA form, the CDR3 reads TGTGCCAGCAGTATACTAGCGGGGGCCTACAATGAGCAGTTCTTC.

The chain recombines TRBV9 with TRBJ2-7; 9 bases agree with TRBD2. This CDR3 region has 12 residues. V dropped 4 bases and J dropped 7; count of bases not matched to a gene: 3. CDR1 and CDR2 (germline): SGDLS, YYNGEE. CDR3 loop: CASSFSGSEQYF. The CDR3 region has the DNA TGTGCCAGCAGCTTTAGCGGGAGTGAGCAGTACTTC.

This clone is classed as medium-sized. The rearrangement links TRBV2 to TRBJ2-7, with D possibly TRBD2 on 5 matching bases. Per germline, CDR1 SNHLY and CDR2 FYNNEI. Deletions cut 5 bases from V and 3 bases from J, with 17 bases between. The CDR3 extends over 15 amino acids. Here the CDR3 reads CASSNAGRLRYEQYF. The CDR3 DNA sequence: TGTGCCAGCAGTAATGCGGGCCGCCTCCGCTACGAGCAGTACTTC. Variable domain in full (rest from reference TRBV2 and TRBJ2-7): EPEVTQTPSHQVTQMGQEVILRCVPISNHLYFYWYRQILGQKVEFLVSFYNNEISEKSEIFDDQFSVERPDGSNFTLKIRSTKLEDSAMYFCASSNAGRLRYEQYFGPGTRLTVT.

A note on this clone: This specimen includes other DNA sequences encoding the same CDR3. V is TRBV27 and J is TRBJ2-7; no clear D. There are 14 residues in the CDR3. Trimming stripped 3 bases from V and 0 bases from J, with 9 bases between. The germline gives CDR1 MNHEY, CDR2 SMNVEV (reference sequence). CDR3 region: CASSLARSSYEQYF. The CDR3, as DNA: TGTGCCAGCAGTTTGGCTAGATCCTCCTACGAGCAGTACTTC.

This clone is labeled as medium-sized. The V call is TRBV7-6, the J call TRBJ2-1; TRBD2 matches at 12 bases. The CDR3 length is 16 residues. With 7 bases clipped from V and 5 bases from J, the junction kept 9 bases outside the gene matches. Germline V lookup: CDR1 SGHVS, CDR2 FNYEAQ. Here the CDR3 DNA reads TGTGCCAGCAACGAACACGGACTAGCGGGAAACAATGAGCAGTTCTTC. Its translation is CASNEHGLAGNNEQFF.

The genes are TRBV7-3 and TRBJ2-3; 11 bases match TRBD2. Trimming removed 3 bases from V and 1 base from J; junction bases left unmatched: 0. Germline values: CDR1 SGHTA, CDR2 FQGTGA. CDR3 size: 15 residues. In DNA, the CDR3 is TGTGCCAGCAGCTTGGGACTAGCGGGCACAGATACGCAGTATTTT. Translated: CASSLGLAGTDTQYF.

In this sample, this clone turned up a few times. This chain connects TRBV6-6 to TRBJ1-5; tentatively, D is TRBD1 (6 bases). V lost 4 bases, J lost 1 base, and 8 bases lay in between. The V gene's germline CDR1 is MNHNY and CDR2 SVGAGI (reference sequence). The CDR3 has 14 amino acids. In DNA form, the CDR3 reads TGTGCCAGCAGTTTGGGGGCGAGCAATCAGCCCCAGCATTTT. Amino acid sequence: CASSLGASNQPQHF.

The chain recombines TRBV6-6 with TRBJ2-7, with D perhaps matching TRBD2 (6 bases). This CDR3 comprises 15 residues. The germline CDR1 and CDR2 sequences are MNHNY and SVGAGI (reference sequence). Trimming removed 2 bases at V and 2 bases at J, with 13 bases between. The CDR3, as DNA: TGTGCCAGCAGTTACAATAGCGGAGCTACCTACGAGCAGTACTTC. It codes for CASSYNSGATYEQYF.

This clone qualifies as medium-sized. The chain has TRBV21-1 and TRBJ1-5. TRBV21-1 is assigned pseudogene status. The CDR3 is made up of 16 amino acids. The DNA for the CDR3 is TGTGCCAGCAGCCCGCGGGGGACCGTCTACAATCAGCCCCAGCATTTT. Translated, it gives CASSPRGTVYNQPQHF.

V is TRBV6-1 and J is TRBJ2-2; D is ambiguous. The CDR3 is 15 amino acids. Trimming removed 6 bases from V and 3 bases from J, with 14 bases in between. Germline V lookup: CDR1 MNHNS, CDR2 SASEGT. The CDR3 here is CASSHGDADTGELFF. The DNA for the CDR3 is TGTGCCAGCAGCCACGGCGATGCCGACACCGGGGAGCTGTTTTTT.

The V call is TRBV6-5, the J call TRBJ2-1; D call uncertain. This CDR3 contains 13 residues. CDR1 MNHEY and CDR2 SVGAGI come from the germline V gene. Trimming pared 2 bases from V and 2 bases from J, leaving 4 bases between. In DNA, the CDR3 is TGTGCCAGCAGTTACGCAGCCTACAATGAGCAGTTCTTC. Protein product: CASSYAAYNEQFF.

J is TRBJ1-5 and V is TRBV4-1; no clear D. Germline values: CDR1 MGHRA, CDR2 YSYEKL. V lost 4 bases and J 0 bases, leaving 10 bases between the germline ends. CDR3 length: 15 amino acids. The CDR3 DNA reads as TGCGCCAGCAGCCTTGCCAGGCATAGCAATCAGCCCCAGCATTTT. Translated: CASSLARHSNQPQHF.

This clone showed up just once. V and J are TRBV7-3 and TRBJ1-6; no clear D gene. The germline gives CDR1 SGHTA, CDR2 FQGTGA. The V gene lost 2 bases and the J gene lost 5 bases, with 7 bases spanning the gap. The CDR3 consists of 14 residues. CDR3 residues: CASSLEADNSPLHF. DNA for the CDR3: TGTGCCAGCAGCTTAGAGGCAGATAATTCACCCCTCCACTTT.

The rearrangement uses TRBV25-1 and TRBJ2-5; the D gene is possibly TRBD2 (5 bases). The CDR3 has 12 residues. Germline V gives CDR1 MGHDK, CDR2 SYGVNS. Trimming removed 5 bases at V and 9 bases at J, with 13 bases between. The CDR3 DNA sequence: TGTGCCAGCAGTCTGGACTCTGCGGCCCAGTACTTC. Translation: CASSLDSAAQYF.

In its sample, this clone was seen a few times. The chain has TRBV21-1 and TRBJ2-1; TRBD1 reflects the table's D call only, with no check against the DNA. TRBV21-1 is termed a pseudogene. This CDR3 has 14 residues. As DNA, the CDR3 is TGTGCCAGCAGCAAAGAAAGCAGGGTAGGCGAGCAGTTCTTC. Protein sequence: CASSKESRVGEQFF.

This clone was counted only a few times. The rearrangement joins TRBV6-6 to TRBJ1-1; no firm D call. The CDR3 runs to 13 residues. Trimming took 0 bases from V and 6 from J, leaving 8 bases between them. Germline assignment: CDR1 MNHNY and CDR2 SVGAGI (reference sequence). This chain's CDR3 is CASSYSRGAEAFF. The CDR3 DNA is TGTGCCAGCAGTTACTCTCGAGGAGCTGAAGCTTTCTTT.

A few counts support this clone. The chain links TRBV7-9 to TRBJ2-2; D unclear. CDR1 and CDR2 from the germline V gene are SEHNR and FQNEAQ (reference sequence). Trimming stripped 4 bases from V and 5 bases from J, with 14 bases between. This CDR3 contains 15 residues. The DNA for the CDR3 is TGTGCCAGCAGCTATCATTCCAAGCTGACCGGGGAGCTGTTTTTT. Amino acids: CASSYHSKLTGELFF.

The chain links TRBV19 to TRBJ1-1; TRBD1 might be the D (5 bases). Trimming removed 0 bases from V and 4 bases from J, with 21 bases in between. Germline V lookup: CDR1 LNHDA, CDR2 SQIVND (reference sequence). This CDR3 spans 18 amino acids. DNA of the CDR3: TGTGCCAGTAGTATAGATGGGAGTCGCCCAGGGTCCGGCACTGAAGCTTTCTTT. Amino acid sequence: CASSIDGSRPGSGTEAFF.

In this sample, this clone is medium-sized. The CDR3 DNA reads as TGTGCCAGCAGTTACGGGGGCCCTACCTACGAGCAGTACTTC. The encoded protein is CASSYGGPTYEQYF. This rearrangement joins TRBV6-5 to TRBJ2-7, with D possibly TRBD1 on 6 matching bases. Germline V lookup: CDR1 MNHEY, CDR2 SVGAGI. The V end was cut by 2 bases, the J end by 2 bases, with 10 bases between. The CDR3 consists of 14 residues.

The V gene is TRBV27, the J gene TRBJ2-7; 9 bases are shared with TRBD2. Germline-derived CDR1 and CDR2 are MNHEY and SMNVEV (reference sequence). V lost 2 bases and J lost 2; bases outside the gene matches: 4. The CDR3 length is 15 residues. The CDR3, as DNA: TGTGCCAGCAGTTTAGGGCGGGGGGGCCCCTACGAGCAGTACTTC. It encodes CASSLGRGGPYEQYF.

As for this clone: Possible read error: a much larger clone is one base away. The chain's CDR3 is CASSQSGTGVFYEQYF. The CDR3 nucleotides read TGTGCCAGCAGCCAATCCGGGACAGGGGTTTTCTACGAGCAGTACTTC. The V gene is TRBV4-2, the J gene TRBJ2-7, with 10 bases identical to TRBD1. The CDR3 totals 16 residues. Germline V gene sequence: CDR1 LGHNA, CDR2 YNFKEQ. The ends lost 2 bases at V and 3 bases at J; junction bases unmatched: 7.

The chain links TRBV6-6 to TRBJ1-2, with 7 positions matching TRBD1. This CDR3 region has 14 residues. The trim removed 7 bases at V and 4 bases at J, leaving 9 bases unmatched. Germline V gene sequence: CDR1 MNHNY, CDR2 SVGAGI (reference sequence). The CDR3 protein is CASTEYRGGYGYTF. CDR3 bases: TGTGCCAGCACCGAATACAGGGGTGGCTATGGCTACACCTTC.

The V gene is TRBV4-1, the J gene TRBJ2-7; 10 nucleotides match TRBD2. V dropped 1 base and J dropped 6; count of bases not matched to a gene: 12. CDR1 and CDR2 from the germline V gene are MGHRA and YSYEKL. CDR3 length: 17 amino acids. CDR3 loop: CASSQALPSGSLSEQYF. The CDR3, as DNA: TGCGCCAGCAGCCAAGCCTTACCTAGCGGGAGTTTATCCGAGCAGTACTTC.

Written as DNA, the CDR3 is TGCGCCAGCAGCCCACCCATCTGGGACAGGGCCTATGGCTACACCTTC. It yields the protein CASSPPIWDRAYGYTF. The V gene is TRBV5-1, the J gene TRBJ1-2; 9 bases are a match to TRBD1. The trim removed 4 bases at V and 4 bases at J, leaving 11 bases unmatched. The CDR3 has 16 amino acids. From germline, CDR1 is SGHRS and CDR2 YFSETQ.

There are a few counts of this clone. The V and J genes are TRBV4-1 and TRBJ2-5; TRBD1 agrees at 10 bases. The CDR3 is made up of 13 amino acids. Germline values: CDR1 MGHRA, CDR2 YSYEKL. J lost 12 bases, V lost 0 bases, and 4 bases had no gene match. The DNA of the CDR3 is TGCGCCAGCAGCCAAGAAGACGGGACAGGGGAGTACTTC. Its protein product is CASSQEDGTGEYF.

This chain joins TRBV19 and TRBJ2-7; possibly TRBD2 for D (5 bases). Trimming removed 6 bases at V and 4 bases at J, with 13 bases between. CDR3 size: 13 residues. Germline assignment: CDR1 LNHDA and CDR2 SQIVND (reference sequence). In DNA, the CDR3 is TGTGCCAGTAGCCACAGTACTAGTTACGAGCAGTACTTC. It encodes CASSHSTSYEQYF.

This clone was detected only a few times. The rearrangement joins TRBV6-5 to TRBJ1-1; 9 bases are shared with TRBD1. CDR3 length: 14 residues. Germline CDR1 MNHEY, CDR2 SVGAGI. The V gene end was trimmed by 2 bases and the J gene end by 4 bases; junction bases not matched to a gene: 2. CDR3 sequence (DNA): TGTGCCAGCAGTTACGGGACAGGGTTCACTGAAGCTTTCTTT. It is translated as CASSYGTGFTEAFF.

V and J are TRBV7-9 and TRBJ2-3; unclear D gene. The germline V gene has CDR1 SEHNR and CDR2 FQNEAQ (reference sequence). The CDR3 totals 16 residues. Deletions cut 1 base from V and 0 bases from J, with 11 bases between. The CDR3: CASSLGSHLSTDTQYF. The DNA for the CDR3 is TGTGCCAGCAGCTTAGGCTCACACCTTAGCACAGATACGCAGTATTTT.